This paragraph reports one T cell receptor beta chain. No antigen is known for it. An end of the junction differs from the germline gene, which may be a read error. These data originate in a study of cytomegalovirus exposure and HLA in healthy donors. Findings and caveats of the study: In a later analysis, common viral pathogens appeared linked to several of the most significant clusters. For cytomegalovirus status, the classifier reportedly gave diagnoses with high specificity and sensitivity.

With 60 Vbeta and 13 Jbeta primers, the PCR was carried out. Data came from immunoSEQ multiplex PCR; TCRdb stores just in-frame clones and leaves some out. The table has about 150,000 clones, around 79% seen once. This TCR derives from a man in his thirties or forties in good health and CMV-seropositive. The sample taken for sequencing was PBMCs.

The CDR3 DNA reads as TGCGCCAGCAGCCTGACAGGGGCCATCTCCTACAATAAGCAGTTCTTC. It yields the protein CASSLTGAISYNKQFF. J is TRBJ2-1 and V is TRBV4-3; 8 bases are a match to TRBD1. CDR3 length: 16 amino acids. From germline, CDR1 is LGHNA and CDR2 YSLEER.